This TCR beta chain was profiled in a study of blood T cells in healthy people across ages. Note on this clonotype: Its antigen is unknown.

The CDR3 spans 11 residues. Trimming took off 3 bases at V and 13 bases at J, with 10 bases between the two ends. Germline assignment: CDR1 SNHLY and CDR2 FYNNEI. Study-level findings and limits: A greater number of naive CD4+ cells and higher diversity distinguished long-lived donors from aged donors.

A second PCR, run for roughly 7 to 12 cycles, used a sample-barcoded 5' primer plus a J-beta primer mix. TCRdb re-called the 5' RACE reads with MiXCR, one entry per CDR3 protein. Of about 1,800,000 distinct CDR3 sequences detected, 28% appear once; the ten largest clones hold around 7.7%. Each sample provided at least 5.5 micrograms of extracted total RNA. The sequenced sample consisted of blood. This TCR came from a woman in her 30s in good health. The chain joins TRBV2 to TRBJ2-1; no firm D call. CDR3 DNA: TGTGCCAGCAGTGAGACTCGAATACAGTTCTTC. Amino acid sequence: CASSETRIQFF.